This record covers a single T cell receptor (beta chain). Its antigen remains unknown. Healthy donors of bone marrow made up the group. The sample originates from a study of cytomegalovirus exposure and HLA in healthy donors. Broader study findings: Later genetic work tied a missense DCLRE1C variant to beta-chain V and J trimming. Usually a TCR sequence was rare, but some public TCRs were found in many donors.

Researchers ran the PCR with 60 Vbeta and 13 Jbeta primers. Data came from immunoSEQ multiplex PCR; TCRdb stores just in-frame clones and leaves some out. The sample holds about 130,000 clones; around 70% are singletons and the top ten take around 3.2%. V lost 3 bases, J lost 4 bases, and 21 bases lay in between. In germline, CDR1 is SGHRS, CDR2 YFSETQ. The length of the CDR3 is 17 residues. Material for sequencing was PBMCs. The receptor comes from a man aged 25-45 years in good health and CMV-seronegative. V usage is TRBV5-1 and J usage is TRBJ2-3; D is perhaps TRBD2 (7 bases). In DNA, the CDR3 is TGCGCCAGCAGCTCTTACCCGGGGGGCCATGTCGCAGATACGCAGTATTTT. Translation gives CASSSYPGGHVADTQYF. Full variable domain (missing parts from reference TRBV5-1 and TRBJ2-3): KAGVTQTPRYLIKTRGQQVTLSCSPISGHRSVSWYQQTPGQGLQFLFEYFSETQRNKGNFPGRFSGRQFSNSRSEMNVSTLELGDSALYLCASSSYPGGHVADTQYFGPGTRLTVL.